This is a list of T cell receptor beta chains from one sample in a study of blood T cell repertoires in COVID-19. Some clones are missing from TCRdb's copy, which holds only in-frame ones; the method was immunoSEQ multiplex PCR. Here the sample spans fewer than 40,000 clones, around three quarters being singletons. Sequencing was done on a sample of peripheral blood. These receptors were taken from a man at least 80 years old with active or convalescent COVID-19. CDR3s include the opening cysteine and the closing phenylalanine or tryptophan. A D gene is named only where the DNA matches it firmly. Clone size, where shown, is once, few, many, or a class for clones that have expanded.

J	size	D	length	V	CDR3	DNA
TRBJ1-1	once	NA	13	TRBV7-3	CASSLQGNTEAFF	TGTGCCAGCAGCTTACAGGGTAACACTGAAGCTTTCTTT
TRBJ1-2	NA	TRBD1	13	TRBV6-5	CASSTGTVYGYTF	TGTGCCAGCAGCACCGGGACAGTCTATGGCTACACCTTC
TRBJ2-7	NA	TRBD2	17	TRBV6-6	CASSRRTSGRSSYEQYF	TGTGCCAGCAGTCGTCGGACTAGCGGGAGGTCCTCCTACGAGCAGTACTTC
TRBJ2-2	NA	TRBD1	15	TRBV27	CASRQGTGLAGELFF	TGTGCCAGCAGACAAGGGACAGGGTTAGCCGGGGAGCTGTTTTTT
TRBJ1-3	few	NA	14	TRBV3-1/TRBV3-2	CASSQQGSGNTIYF	TGTGCCAGCAGCCAACAGGGATCCGGAAACACCATATATTTT
TRBJ2-7	NA	TRBD2	14	TRBV5-4	CASSLGSGEGEQYF	TGTGCCAGCAGCTTGGGGTCCGGGGAGGGCGAGCAGTACTTC
TRBJ1-2	NA	NA	16	TRBV4-2	CASSQDGSETTTGYTF	TGTGCCAGCAGCCAAGATGGGTCCGAGACAACCACTGGCTACACCTTC
TRBJ2-6	NA	TRBD1	17	TRBV28	CASSSPSDRVGANVLTF	TGTGCCAGCAGTTCCCCCTCCGACAGGGTTGGGGCCAACGTCCTGACTTTC
TRBJ1-3	NA	NA	16	TRBV7-2	CASSWGTVSSGNTIYF	TGTGCCAGCAGCTGGGGGACTGTCAGCTCTGGAAACACCATATATTTT
TRBJ1-1	NA	TRBD1	15	TRBV7-9	CASSFPGTGNTEAFF	TGTGCCAGCAGCTTCCCCGGGACAGGGAACACTGAAGCTTTCTTT
TRBJ2-2	many	TRBD1	16	TRBV30	CAWDRGLSPNTGELFF	TGTGCCTGGGACAGGGGGCTTTCACCGAACACCGGGGAGCTGTTTTTT
TRBJ2-7	NA	TRBD1	15	TRBV28	CASTSVGTASYEQYF	TGTGCCAGCACCAGTGTCGGGACAGCTTCCTACGAGCAGTACTTC
TRBJ2-3	NA	NA	15	TRBV7-8	CASSPTALSTDTQYF	TGTGCCAGCAGTCCGACAGCGCTTTCCACAGATACGCAGTATTTT
TRBJ2-7	once	TRBD2	16	TRBV18	CASSGAGTSGGLQQYF	TGTGCCAGCTCAGGGGCCGGGACTAGCGGGGGTCTCCAGCAGTACTTC
TRBJ2-1	NA	TRBD1	15	TRBV7-9	CASIQDRGNYNEQFF	TGTGCCAGCATACAGGACAGGGGGAACTACAATGAGCAGTTCTTC
TRBJ2-3	NA	TRBD1	17	TRBV9	CASSVAPGDRGTDTQYF	TGTGCCAGCAGCGTAGCCCCAGGGGACAGGGGGACAGATACGCAGTATTTT
TRBJ2-5	NA	TRBD1	17	TRBV7-8	CASSWSAGTGAQETQYF	TGTGCCAGCAGCTGGAGCGCCGGGACAGGTGCCCAAGAGACCCAGTACTTC
TRBJ1-2	NA	NA	18	TRBV19	CASTPTRTADHTNYGYTF	TGTGCCAGTACCCCCACGAGGACAGCGGACCACACTAACTATGGCTACACCTTC
TRBJ2-1	NA	TRBD2	15	TRBV10-2	CASRNGLAGVNEQFF	TGCGCCAGCAGAAACGGACTAGCGGGAGTCAATGAGCAGTTCTTC
TRBJ2-3	NA	TRBD1	19	TRBV4-2	CASSPYDTPGQGSTDTQYF	TGTGCCAGCAGCCCATACGATACTCCGGGACAGGGTAGCACAGATACGCAGTATTTT
TRBJ2-1	NA	TRBD2	16	TRBV28	CASSSSAGGSYNEQFF	TGTGCCAGCAGTTCCTCAGCGGGAGGTTCCTACAATGAGCAGTTCTTC